The clone carrying this T cell receptor beta chain has a count of ten or more. Its antigen is undetermined. The data derive from a study of tumor and adjacent non-tumor tissue in lung cancer. Study conclusions and caveats: TCR diversity was significantly greater in tumor than normal lung tissue.

The template was RNA from unsorted bulk tissue. Germline assignment: CDR1 SGHKS and CDR2 YYEKEE (reference sequence). This CDR3 contains 15 residues. After removal of 1 base from V and 5 bases from J, the junction contained 8 bases not matched to a gene. TCRbeta libraries were built with three rounds of nested PCR, modified from ARM-PCR. TCRdb processed the multiplex PCR reads anew with MiXCR; each CDR3 protein has one entry. The data contain under 150,000 distinct CDR3 sequences, roughly 64% of them singletons. The sequence was obtained from a man in his thirties or forties with non-small cell lung cancer. V gene TRBV5-5 combines with J gene TRBJ2-5; 7 bases are shared with TRBD1. The sample comprised lung tumor tissue. CDR3 DNA: TGTGCCAGCAGCTTGAGACAGGGCCAGGGGGAGACCCAGTACTTC. As protein: CASSLRQGQGETQYF.